This T cell receptor (beta chain) was captured by sequencing in a study of shared clonotypes between healthy human individuals. Study-wide findings and caveats: Rarefaction showed sorted-subset sequencing was incomplete despite large depth.

Naive CD8 cells lacked CD45RO, underwent positive selection for CCR7 and left out terminally differentiated effector memory CD45RA+ cells. The CDR3 runs to 13 residues. Germline CDR1 SGHVS, CDR2 FQNEAQ. Libraries were prepared by immunoSEQ multiplex PCR; TCRdb keeps only in-frame clonotypes and omits some of them. The profile shows millions of clones, about 92% of them singletons. For this clone: Its antigen is undetermined. Germline and junction disagree at one end, which may indicate a read error.

The TCR was taken from a man between 18 and 29 years old in good health. Some clones in this sample may be carry-over from other donors' samples. The chain has TRBV7-8 and TRBJ2-2, with D unclear. The sample comprised naive CD8+ T cells from PBMCs. The CDR3 region is CASSLANAGELFF. CDR3 in DNA: TGTGCCAGCAGCTTAGCGAACGCCGGGGAGCTGTTTTTT.